The entry below describes one TCR beta chain. The antigen is unknown. Libraries were prepared by immunoSEQ multiplex PCR; TCRdb keeps only in-frame clonotypes and omits some of them. The profile shows some 40,000 clones, 85% to 95% of them singletons. Samples of blood were obtained at baseline, on cycle 4 day 1, and on cycle 7 day 1. This specimen belongs to a study of OX40 agonist ivuxolimab in advanced cancers. CDR1 and CDR2 from the germline V gene are MNHEY and SMNVEV (reference sequence). This CDR3 comprises 14 residues. The trim removed 6 bases at V and 5 bases at J, leaving 7 bases unmatched. Study-wide findings and caveats: Researchers did not determine the expanded peripheral T cells' antigen specificity.

The sequence was obtained from an adult with an advanced solid tumor such as melanoma, head and neck, liver or kidney cancer. The chain joins TRBV27 to TRBJ2-7, with TRBD1 identical over 10 bases. Specimen: CD4+ or CD8+ T cells sorted from blood, collected in a trial of the OX40 agonist ivuxolimab. This chain's CDR3 is CASSRDRGPNEQYF. The DNA of the CDR3 is TGTGCCAGCAGCCGGGACAGGGGTCCGAACGAGCAGTACTTC.